What follows describes a single T cell receptor (beta chain). Antigen: not known. The source of the sample is a study of beta chain features in type 1 diabetes. The study, taken as a whole, reports: A moderate, significant TCRB CDR3 shortening appeared in type 1 diabetes across four CD4+ subsets. Among patients, naive, central memory and Treg TCRB repertoires appeared more similar than among healthy donors.

The whole isolated RNA underwent reverse transcription, so sequencing captured expressed TCRB transcripts. Sequencing used immunoSEQ multiplex PCR; TCRdb keeps in-frame clones, though not all of them. This sample carries around 240,000 clones, around 65% of them seen once, and the ten largest clones take around 0.05%. The CDR3 length is 16 residues. With 3 bases removed from V and 0 bases from J, the gap between germline ends came to 12 bases. Germline CDR1 reads LNHDA; CDR2 reads SQIVND (reference sequence). This TCR came from a man aged 25-45 years in good health. The rearrangement links TRBV19 to TRBJ2-1; no clear D gene. The sample taken for sequencing was naive CD4+ T cells from blood. CDR3 coding DNA: TGTGCCAGTAGTATTTCGGCAGGCAGCTCCTACAATGAGCAGTTCTTC. Residues: CASSISAGSSYNEQFF. Based on the CDR3 plus reference TRBV19 and TRBJ2-1, the full variable domain is DGGITQSPKYLFRKEGQNVTLSCEQNLNHDAMYWYRQDPGQGLRLIYYSQIVNDFQKGDIAEGYSVSREKKESFPLTVTSAQKNPTAFYLCASSISAGSSYNEQFFGPGTRLTVL.